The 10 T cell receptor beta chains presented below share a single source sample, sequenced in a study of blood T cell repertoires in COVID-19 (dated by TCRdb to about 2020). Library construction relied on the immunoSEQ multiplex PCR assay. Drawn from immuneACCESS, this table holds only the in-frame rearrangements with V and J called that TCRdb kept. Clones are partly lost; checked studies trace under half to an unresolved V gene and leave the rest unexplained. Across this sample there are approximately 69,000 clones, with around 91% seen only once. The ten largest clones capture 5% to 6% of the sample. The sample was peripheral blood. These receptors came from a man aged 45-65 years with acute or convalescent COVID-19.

Here the CDR3 reads CAISEPSGLAEQETQYF. CDR3 in DNA: TGTGCCATCAGTGAGCCCTCGGGACTAGCGGAACAAGAGACCCAGTACTTC. This chain links TRBV10-3 with TRBJ2-5, with 11 bases matching TRBD2. The CDR3 is 17 residues long. Germline V gene sequence: CDR1 ENHRY, CDR2 SYGVKD. J gave up 2 bases and V 2 bases, and 7 bases lay outside the gene matches.

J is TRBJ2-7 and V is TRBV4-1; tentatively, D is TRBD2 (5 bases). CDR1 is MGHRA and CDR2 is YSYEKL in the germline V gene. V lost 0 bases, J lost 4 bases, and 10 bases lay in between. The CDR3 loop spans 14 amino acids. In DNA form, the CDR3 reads TGCGCCAGCAGCCAAGAAATGCTAGCTTACGAGCAGTACTTC. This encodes CASSQEMLAYEQYF.

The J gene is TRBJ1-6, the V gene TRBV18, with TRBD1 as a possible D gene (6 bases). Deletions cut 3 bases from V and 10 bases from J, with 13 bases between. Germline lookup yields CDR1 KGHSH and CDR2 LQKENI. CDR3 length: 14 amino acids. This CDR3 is CASSPLQGQSPLHF. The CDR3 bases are TGTGCCAGCTCACCCCTCCAGGGACAATCACCCCTCCACTTT.

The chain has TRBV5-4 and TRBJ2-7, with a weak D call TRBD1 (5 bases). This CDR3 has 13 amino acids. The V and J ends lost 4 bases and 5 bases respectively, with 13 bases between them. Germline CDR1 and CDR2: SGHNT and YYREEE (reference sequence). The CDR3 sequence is CASSVTGAHEQYF. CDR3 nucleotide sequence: TGTGCCAGCAGCGTAACAGGAGCCCACGAGCAGTACTTC.

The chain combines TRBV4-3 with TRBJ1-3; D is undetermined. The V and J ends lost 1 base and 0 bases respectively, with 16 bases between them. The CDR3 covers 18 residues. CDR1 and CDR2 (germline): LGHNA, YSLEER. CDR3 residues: CASSQGPGNLGSGNTIYF. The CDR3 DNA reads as TGCGCCAGCAGCCAAGGCCCGGGGAACCTCGGCTCTGGAAACACCATATATTTT.

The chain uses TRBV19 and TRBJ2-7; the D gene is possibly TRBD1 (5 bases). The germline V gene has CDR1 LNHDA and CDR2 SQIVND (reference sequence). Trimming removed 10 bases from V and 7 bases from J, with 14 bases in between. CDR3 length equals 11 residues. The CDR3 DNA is TGTGCCACCTCACAGGTCGGGGAGCAGTACTTC. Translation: CATSQVGEQYF.

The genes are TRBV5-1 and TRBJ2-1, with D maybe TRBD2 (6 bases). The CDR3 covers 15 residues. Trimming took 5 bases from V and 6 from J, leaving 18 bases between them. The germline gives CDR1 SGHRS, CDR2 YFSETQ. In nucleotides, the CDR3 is TGCGCCAGCAGACCGCTAGCGTCCCTCGGCAATGAGCAGTTCTTC. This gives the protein CASRPLASLGNEQFF.

The CDR3 DNA is TGTGCCAGTGCTAGGACAGGGGTTCCTCAGCCCCAGCATTTT. Translation: CASARTGVPQPQHF. J is TRBJ1-5 and V is TRBV19, with 9 bases that match TRBD1. The CDR3 loop spans 14 amino acids. Germline V gene data show CDR1 as LNHDA and CDR2 as SQIVND (reference sequence). The junction had 8 bases not matched to a gene; V was cut back by 8 bases and J by 6 bases. The variable domain in full, with the rest retrieved from reference TRBV19 and TRBJ1-5, is DGGITQSPKYLFRKEGQNVTLSCEQNLNHDAMYWYRQDPGQGLRLIYYSQIVNDFQKGDIAEGYSVSREKKESFPLTVTSAQKNPTAFYLCASARTGVPQPQHFGDGTRLSIL.

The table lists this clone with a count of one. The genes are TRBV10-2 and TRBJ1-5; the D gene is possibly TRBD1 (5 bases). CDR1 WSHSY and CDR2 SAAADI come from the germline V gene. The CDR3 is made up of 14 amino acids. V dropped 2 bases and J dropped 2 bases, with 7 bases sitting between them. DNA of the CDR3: TGCGCCAGCAGTGAGAGGGGTCGCAATCAGCCCCAGCATTTT. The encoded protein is CASSERGRNQPQHF.

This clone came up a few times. In nucleotides, the CDR3 is TGTGCCAGCAGTGAAACCCCCGACAGGGGAGGATATGGCTACACCTTC. Protein product: CASSETPDRGGYGYTF. The V and J genes are TRBV6-1 and TRBJ1-2; 8 bases agree with TRBD1. The ends lost 2 bases at V and 5 bases at J; junction bases unmatched: 10. Germline CDR1 and CDR2: MNHNS and SASEGT. The CDR3 loop spans 16 amino acids.